There are a few counts of the clone carrying this T cell receptor (beta chain). This sample was included in a study of blood T cell repertoires in COVID-19. Looking at the study overall: Researchers got acute and convalescent COVID-19 samples from the United States, Italy and Spain. Sources were T cells, B-cell-depleted T cells, or PBMCs; the material itself was cDNA or gDNA.

Under the authors' procedure: It was from reference gene primer amplification that nucleated cell counts were estimated. Assay used: immunoSEQ multiplex PCR; TCRdb lists only in-frame clones, some missing. D and trimming come from the DNA, and the V and J calls and clone size come from that table. The sample records just over 95,000 clones, around nine tenths being singletons. The TCR comes from a man aged 50-60 years with acute or convalescent COVID-19. Material for sequencing was peripheral blood.

Here the CDR3 DNA reads TGTGCCAGCAGTGAGGCGGTAGCGGGCCCCTACGAGCAGTACTTC. Protein: CASSEAVAGPYEQYF. The chain is built from TRBV6-4 and TRBJ2-7; TRBD2 matches at 7 bases. There are 15 residues in the CDR3. Germline V gene data show CDR1 as MRHNA and CDR2 as SNTAGT. The V and J ends lost 3 bases and 2 bases, in that order; junction bases with no gene match: 7.